One and the same sample provided the 8 T cell receptor beta chains below, sequenced in a study of cytomegalovirus exposure and HLA in healthy donors. Researchers ran the PCR with 60 Vbeta and 13 Jbeta primers. Sequencing used immunoSEQ multiplex PCR; TCRdb keeps in-frame clones, though not all of them. The table includes about 80,000 clones, roughly two thirds detected once. The material sequenced was PBMCs. These receptors all stem from a woman in her fifties or sixties in good health and CMV-seropositive.

The rearrangement joins TRBV5-6 to TRBJ1-6; tentatively, D is TRBD1 (6 bases). Germline CDR1 and CDR2: SGHDT and YYEEEE. V gave up 3 bases and J gave up 14 bases, with 9 bases separating them. This CDR3 comprises 11 residues. This CDR3 is CASSYRTALHF. The CDR3 DNA reads TGTGCCAGCAGCTATAGGACAGCCCTCCACTTT.

This chain connects TRBV4-1 to TRBJ2-1; D may be TRBD2 (7 bases). Germline CDR1 is MGHRA and CDR2 is YSYEKL. The V end lost 3 bases, the J end lost 8 bases, and 14 bases lay between the germline ends. The CDR3 is 14 amino acids. DNA for the CDR3: TGCGCCAGCAGCCACGGGGGGCCGGGGTATGAGCAGTTCTTC. Its translation is CASSHGGPGYEQFF.

In this sample, this clone turned up a few times. The rearrangement links TRBV7-4 to TRBJ2-1, with TRBD2 matching over 7 bases. Trimming removed 5 bases from V and 9 bases from J; junction bases left unmatched: 10. CDR1 SGHVT and CDR2 SQSDAQ come from the germline V gene. The CDR3 loop spans 14 amino acids. The CDR3 loop is CASSKTSLPAEQFF. The CDR3 coding sequence is TGTGCCAGCAGCAAGACTAGCCTGCCTGCTGAGCAGTTCTTC.

The J gene is TRBJ1-4, the V gene TRBV2; a possible D gene is TRBD1 (5 bases). CDR3 length equals 14 residues. Germline V gene data show CDR1 as SNHLY and CDR2 as FYNNEI. Between the trimmed V and J ends, which lost 6 bases and 4 bases, there was a span of 12 bases. As DNA, the CDR3 is TGTGCCAGCAGATCGACAGACCATAATGAAAAACTGTTTTTT. This gives the protein CASRSTDHNEKLFF. Full variable domain (missing parts from reference TRBV2 and TRBJ1-4): EPEVTQTPSHQVTQMGQEVILRCVPISNHLYFYWYRQILGQKVEFLVSFYNNEISEKSEIFDDQFSVERPDGSNFTLKIRSTKLEDSAMYFCASRSTDHNEKLFFGSGTQLSVL.

The chain recombines TRBV18 with TRBJ2-2; 8 bases fit TRBD1. The V segment lost 4 bases and the J segment 2 bases; nucleotides outside the gene matches: 3. CDR3 length: 15 amino acids. CDR1 KGHSH and CDR2 LQKENI come from the germline V gene. The CDR3 coding sequence is TGTGCCAGCTCACTAGGACAGGGTAACACCGGGGAGCTGTTTTTT. Protein: CASSLGQGNTGELFF.

The genes are TRBV6-1 and TRBJ1-1, with D maybe TRBD1 (6 bases). CDR1 is MNHNS and CDR2 is SASEGT in the germline V gene. The CDR3 is 11 amino acids. The ends were cut back, 8 bases at V and 4 bases at J, with 8 bases in the middle. The chain's CDR3 is CASPGVTEAFF. Here the CDR3 DNA reads TGTGCCAGCCCAGGGGTCACTGAAGCTTTCTTT.

The rearrangement uses TRBV4-1 and TRBJ2-1, with TRBD2 identical over 10 bases. V lost 7 bases to trimming and J lost 7 bases; unmatched junction nucleotides: 10. Germline V gene data show CDR1 as MGHRA and CDR2 as YSYEKL. The CDR3 has 15 amino acids. The CDR3 DNA follows: TGCGCCAGCACCCACAGCGGGGGGGCAATTAATGAGCAGTTCTTC. Translated: CASTHSGGAINEQFF.

The genes are TRBV25-1 and TRBJ1-5; D is unresolved. The CDR3 length is 14 residues. V dropped 6 bases and J dropped 4 bases, with 13 bases sitting between them. Germline-derived CDR1 and CDR2 are MGHDK and SYGVNS. Here the CDR3 reads CASSFGSANQPQHF. The CDR3 nucleotides are TGTGCCAGCAGCTTTGGGAGTGCTAATCAGCCCCAGCATTTT.